The 24 T cell receptor beta chains presented below share a single source sample, sequenced in a study of T-cell memory formation after mild COVID-19. One entry per CDR3 protein results from TCRdb running MiXCR on the 5' RACE reads. Of some 48,000 distinct CDR3 sequences detected, approximately 12% appear once; the ten largest clones hold almost 25%. What was sequenced was PBMCs or a T cell subset sorted from them (not recorded which). The receptors derive from a man between 18 and 29 years old who had mild COVID-19 (a few samples of this study predate the infection). Cell type and time point are not known.

This clonotype was seen repeatedly, ten times or more. The V gene is TRBV18, the J gene TRBJ2-3; no clear D gene. Germline lookup yields CDR1 KGHSH and CDR2 LQKENI. CDR3 length: 14 residues. V dropped 5 bases and J dropped 5 bases, with 14 bases sitting between them. The chain's CDR3 is CASSLGSSGDTQYF. The CDR3 DNA reads as TGTGCCAGCTCATTGGGGTCGTCAGGAGATACGCAGTATTTT.

This clonotype was counted between two and nine times. This rearrangement joins TRBV6-2 or TRBV6-3 to TRBJ1-5; TRBD1 agrees at 10 bases. The CDR3 loop spans 15 amino acids. Germline-derived CDR1 and CDR2 are MNHEY and SVGEGT. J gave up 2 bases and V 5 bases, and 3 bases lay outside the gene matches. The chain's CDR3 is CASSPGTGGNQPQHF. CDR3 sequence (DNA): TGTGCCAGCAGTCCCGGGACAGGGGGCAATCAGCCCCAGCATTTT.

The chain uses TRBV6-5 and TRBJ2-5, with TRBD2 identical over 7 bases. Germline V gene lookup returns CDR1 MNHEY and CDR2 SVGAGI. The CDR3 spans 15 residues. V was pared by 0 bases and J by 1 base, with 2 bases of the junction left unmatched. The CDR3 bases are TGTGCCAGCAGTTACTCGAGCGGGATCCAAGAGACCCAGTACTTC. It yields the protein CASSYSSGIQETQYF.

The CDR3 DNA reads as TGTGCCAGCAGTTTTACACCAGATACGCAGTATTTT. It yields the protein CASSFTPDTQYF. The V gene is TRBV7-9, the J gene TRBJ2-3; D uncertain. V was cut by 6 bases and J by 4 bases, with 8 bases left in between. The CDR3 is 12 residues long. The germline gives CDR1 SEHNR, CDR2 FQNEAQ (reference sequence).

This clonotype showed up many times. The genes are TRBV5-6 and TRBJ1-2, with a tentative D call TRBD1 (6 bases). The CDR3 is 15 residues long. Germline CDR1 and CDR2: SGHDT and YYEEEE. The V and J ends lost 5 bases and 4 bases respectively, with 18 bases between them. The DNA for the CDR3 is TGTGCCAGCAGTCTGAGGGGGGTTGGAAGCTATGGCTACACCTTC. Translation gives CASSLRGVGSYGYTF.

The chain recombines TRBV19 with TRBJ1-5; no firm D call. This CDR3 spans 14 amino acids. Per germline, CDR1 LNHDA and CDR2 SQIVND (reference sequence). V was trimmed by 3 bases and J by 5 bases, leaving 11 bases between them. CDR3 bases: TGTGCCAGTAGTATCTCCAGGAGGGATCAGCCCCAGCATTTT. This encodes CASSISRRDQPQHF.

The gene calls are TRBV7-3 and TRBJ2-3; 9 bases line up with TRBD2. CDR1 and CDR2 (germline): SGHTA, FQGTGA. The CDR3 is 14 amino acids. V lost 3 bases, J lost 4 bases, and 2 bases stayed unmatched. The CDR3, as DNA: TGTGCCAGCAGCTTTTCTAGCGGGGCAGATACGCAGTATTTT. It yields the protein CASSFSSGADTQYF.

The J gene is TRBJ1-6, the V gene TRBV20-1, with no clear D. The CDR3 runs 14 residues. Germline CDR1 and CDR2: DFQATT and SNEGSKA (reference sequence). The germline V and J ends were trimmed by 6 bases and 7 bases, with 16 bases remaining between them. The CDR3 DNA is TGCAGTGCAAAGAACAGAAGAGGGAATTCACCCCTCCACTTT. Translating it yields CSAKNRRGNSPLHF.

The chain recombines TRBV6-2 or TRBV6-3 with TRBJ2-3; D is possibly TRBD2 (5 bases). Germline loops: CDR1 MNHEY, CDR2 SVGEGT. The CDR3 runs 16 residues. V was cut by 0 bases and J by 0 bases, with 10 bases left in between. The CDR3 is CASSYSRTSSTDTQYF. The CDR3 DNA follows: TGTGCCAGCAGTTACTCGAGGACTTCTAGCACAGATACGCAGTATTTT.

The CDR3 spells CASSLDRGSEQYF. CDR3 nucleotides: TGTGCCAGCAGCTTAGATAGAGGGTCCGAGCAGTACTTC. The chain employs TRBV11-2 and TRBJ2-7; the D gene is possibly TRBD2 (5 bases). The germline gives CDR1 SGHAT, CDR2 FQNNGV. The length of the CDR3 is 13 residues. V lost 0 bases, J lost 6 bases, and 9 bases lay in between.

This clonotype showed up just a few times. The chain has TRBV12-5 and TRBJ2-5; possibly TRBD2 for D (7 bases). Germline assignment: CDR1 LGHNT and CDR2 FRNRAP. The V and J ends lost 7 bases and 5 bases respectively, with 17 bases between them. This CDR3 is 14 amino acids long. Written as DNA, the CDR3 is TGTGCTAGTGCCGTGGCGGGGGCAGGGGAGACCCAGTACTTC. It codes for CASAVAGAGETQYF.

This clonotype showed up just a few times. The chain carries TRBV20-1 and TRBJ1-2; 7 nucleotides match TRBD1. V gave up 7 bases and J gave up 5 bases; unmatched junction bases: 19. Germline values: CDR1 DFQATT, CDR2 SNEGSKA (reference sequence). This CDR3 has 16 amino acids. CDR3 sequence (DNA): TGCAGTGTCACTGGGGCGCGACAGGGCCATTCTTATGGCTACACCTTC. It encodes CSVTGARQGHSYGYTF.

In this sample, this clonotype turned up a few times. This sequence joins TRBV28 and TRBJ2-1; D unclear. Trimming removed 1 base at V and 1 base at J, with 2 bases between. Germline CDR1 and CDR2: MDHEN and SYDVKM. This CDR3 has 13 residues. CDR3 DNA: TGTGCCAGCAGTTTATCATCCTACAATGAGCAGTTCTTC. Translating gives CASSLSSYNEQFF.

V gene TRBV20-1 combines with J gene TRBJ2-2, with D unclear. There are 13 residues in the CDR3. V was pared by 3 bases and J by 6 bases, with 11 bases between. Per germline, CDR1 DFQATT and CDR2 SNEGSKA (reference sequence). The CDR3 sequence: CSARYPPAGELFF. The CDR3 bases are TGCAGTGCTAGGTACCCCCCCGCCGGGGAGCTGTTTTTT.

This clonotype has more than one count but fewer than ten. The genes are TRBV6-1 and TRBJ1-5; D is possibly TRBD1 (5 bases). CDR1 and CDR2 from the germline V gene are MNHNS and SASEGT. The CDR3 runs 14 residues. V was trimmed by 4 bases and J by 7 bases, leaving 14 bases between them. CDR3: CASSGVEGWQPQHF. CDR3 coding DNA: TGTGCCAGCAGTGGGGTTGAGGGGTGGCAGCCCCAGCATTTT.

The J gene is TRBJ1-5, the V gene TRBV6-2 or TRBV6-3; the D is unclear. The CDR3 runs 14 residues. In germline, CDR1 is MNHEY, CDR2 SVGEGT. Trimming removed 8 bases at V and 5 bases at J, with 16 bases between. DNA for the CDR3: TGTGCCAGCCCGGATGCGGCCCCCCATCAGCCCCAGCATTTT. Translated: CASPDAAPHQPQHF.

The CDR3 is CSAGQQVNTEAFF. In DNA form, the CDR3 reads TGCAGTGCTGGGCAGCAAGTGAACACTGAAGCTTTCTTT. This chain connects TRBV20-1 to TRBJ1-1; no clear D gene. V was cut by 5 bases and J by 0 bases, with 10 bases left in between. Germline V CDR1 and CDR2: DFQATT, SNEGSKA (reference sequence). This CDR3 is 13 amino acids long.

This clonotype has only a few counts. The chain links TRBV18 to TRBJ1-3, with no clear D. Germline CDR1 reads KGHSH; CDR2 reads LQKENI. The length of the CDR3 is 15 residues. Deletions cut 5 bases from V and 0 bases from J, with 11 bases between. The CDR3 spells CASSGSGRSGNTIYF. CDR3 DNA sequence: TGTGCCAGCTCAGGGAGCGGCCGCTCTGGAAACACCATATATTTT. Using reference TRBV18 and TRBJ1-3 for the parts outside the CDR3, the full variable domain is NAGVMQNPRHLVRRRGQEARLRCSPMKGHSHVYWYRQLPEEGLKFMVYLQKENIIDESGMPKERFSAEFPKEGPSILRIQQVVRGDSAAYFCASSGSGRSGNTIYFGEGSWLTVV.

Only a few counts were recorded for this clonotype. The germline gene is not matched at one end of the junction; a read error may be the cause. This sequence joins TRBV7-7 and TRBJ2-3; D possibly corresponds to TRBD1 (6 bases). CDR3 length equals 14 residues. CDR1 and CDR2 (germline): SSHAT, FNYEAQ (reference sequence). CDR3 coding DNA: TGTGCTAGCAGCCTAGGTACAGGGCTTGATACGCAGTATTTT. Protein sequence: CASSLGTGLDTQYF.

This clonotype was found many times. The genes are TRBV5-1 and TRBJ2-1, with D possibly matching TRBD2 (5 bases). Germline V gene lookup returns CDR1 SGHRS and CDR2 YFSETQ. CDR3 size: 15 residues. Trimming stripped 0 bases from V and 6 bases from J, with 13 bases between. CDR3 region: CASSLAVLASNEQFF. The CDR3 region has the DNA TGCGCCAGCAGCTTGGCCGTTCTAGCAAGCAATGAGCAGTTCTTC.

The chain uses TRBV4-3 and TRBJ1-6; no reliable D call. Trimming left V 0 bases short and J 14 bases short, with 17 bases between. Germline V CDR1 and CDR2: LGHNA, YSLEER. There are 15 residues in the CDR3. CDR3 sequence reads: CASSQDTGSELSLHF. CDR3 coding DNA: TGCGCCAGCAGCCAAGATACGGGCTCCGAGCTTTCCCTCCACTTT.

This clonotype was seen many times. V is TRBV5-6 and J is TRBJ2-7; perhaps TRBD2 as D (6 bases). The CDR3 totals 13 residues. Trimming shortened V by 2 bases and J by 3 bases, and 9 bases separated the two germline ends. From germline, CDR1 is SGHDT and CDR2 YYEEEE. The CDR3, as DNA: TGTGCCAGCAGCTTTTATAGCGGCTACGAGCAGTACGTC. Its translation is CASSFYSGYEQYV.

The gene calls are TRBV29-1 and TRBJ2-1; 10 bases are shared with TRBD2. The CDR3 is 13 amino acids. J was trimmed by 5 bases and V by 7 bases; bases with no gene match: 5. Germline V gene data show CDR1 as SQVTM and CDR2 as ANQGSEA. CDR3 protein: CSASGRAHNEQFF. CDR3 nucleotides: TGCAGCGCGAGCGGGAGGGCCCACAATGAGCAGTTCTTC.

The chain joins TRBV7-2 to TRBJ2-2; no clear D. Between the trimmed V and J ends, which lost 4 bases and 8 bases, there was a span of 11 bases. This CDR3 is 13 amino acids long. Germline V gene sequence: CDR1 SGHTA, CDR2 FQGNSA. CDR3 nucleotide sequence: TGTGCCAGCAGCTACACTGGGTCGGGGGAGCTGTTTTTT. This translates into CASSYTGSGELFF. The whole variable domain, filled in from reference TRBV7-2 and TRBJ2-2, reads GAGVSQSPSNKVTEKGKDVELRCDPISGHTALYWYRQSLGQGLEFLIYFQGNSAPDKSGLPSDRFSAERTGGSVSTLTIQRTQQEDSAVYLCASSYTGSGELFFGEGSRLTVL.